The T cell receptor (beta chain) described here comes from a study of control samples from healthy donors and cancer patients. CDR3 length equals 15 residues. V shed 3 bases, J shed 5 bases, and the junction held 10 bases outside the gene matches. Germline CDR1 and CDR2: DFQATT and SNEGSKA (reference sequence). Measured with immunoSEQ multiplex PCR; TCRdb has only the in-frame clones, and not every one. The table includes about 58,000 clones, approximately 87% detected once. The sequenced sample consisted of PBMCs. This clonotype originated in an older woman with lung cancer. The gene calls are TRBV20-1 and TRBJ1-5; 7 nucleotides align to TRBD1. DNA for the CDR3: TGCAGTGCTAGTCCGACCCAGGGGGAGCATCAGCCCCAGCATTTT. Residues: CSASPTQGEHQPQHF.